This T cell receptor beta chain is drawn from a study of beta chain features in type 1 diabetes. V shed 2 bases and J shed 5 bases, with 9 bases lying between them. CDR3 length equals 12 residues. In germline, CDR1 is GTSNPN, CDR2 SVGIG (reference sequence). Every bit of the isolated RNA underwent reverse transcription, so sequencing read expressed TCRB transcripts. Assay: immunoSEQ multiplex PCR; the TCRdb copy retains only in-frame clones and omits some. The table includes around 400,000 clones, around 15% detected once. This clone was seen more than once but under ten times. The sample was naive CD4+ T cells from blood. The source is a woman between 18 and 30 years old in good health. The rearrangement uses TRBV30 and TRBJ2-5; unclear D gene. CDR3 DNA: TGTGCCTGGAGTCAGGATCCGGAGACCCAGTACTTC. Translated: CAWSQDPETQYF.